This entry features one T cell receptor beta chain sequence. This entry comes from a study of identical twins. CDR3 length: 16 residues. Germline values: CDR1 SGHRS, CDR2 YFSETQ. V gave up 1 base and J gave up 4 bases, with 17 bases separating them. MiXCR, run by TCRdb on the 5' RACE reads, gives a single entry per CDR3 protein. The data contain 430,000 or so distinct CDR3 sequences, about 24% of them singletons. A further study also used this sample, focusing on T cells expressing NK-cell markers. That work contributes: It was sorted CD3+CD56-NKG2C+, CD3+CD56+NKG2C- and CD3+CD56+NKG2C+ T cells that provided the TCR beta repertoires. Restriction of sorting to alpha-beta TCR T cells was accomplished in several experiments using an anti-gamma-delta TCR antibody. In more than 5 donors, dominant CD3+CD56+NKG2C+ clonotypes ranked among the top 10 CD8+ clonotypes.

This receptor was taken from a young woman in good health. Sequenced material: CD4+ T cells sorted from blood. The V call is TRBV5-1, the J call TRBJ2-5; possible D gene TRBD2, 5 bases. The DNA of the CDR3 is TGCGCCAGCAGCTTGAGCGGTGGTATCTGGGGAGAGACCCAGTACTTC. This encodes CASSLSGGIWGETQYF.